What follows describes a single TCR beta chain. Its antigen is unknown. CDR3 size: 16 residues. CDR1 is SGHVS and CDR2 is FQNEAQ in the germline V gene. With 5 bases clipped from V and 1 base from J, the junction kept 7 bases outside the gene matches. This sample is part of a study of T cell responses to AZD1222 COVID-19 vaccine. About the research overall: Second-dose timings of about 4 or about 12 weeks were pooled.

This table comes from immunoSEQ multiplex PCR, and its TCRdb copy is limited to in-frame clones, with some not included. The sample includes about 110,000 clones, 87% of them seen just once. Regarding the study as a whole: Possibly, clonal diversity was underestimated; donors were largely white British and included more females.

The TCR comes from an adult in good health. This specimen was peripheral blood, taken on day 0 of AZD1222 vaccination. J is TRBJ2-4 and V is TRBV7-8; 8 nucleotides align to TRBD1. CDR3 sequence: CASSPGQGMAKNIQYF. CDR3 DNA: TGTGCCAGCAGCCCCGGACAGGGTATGGCCAAAAACATTCAGTACTTC. Using reference TRBV7-8 and TRBJ2-4 for the parts outside the CDR3, the full variable domain is GAGVSQSPRYKVAKRGQDVALRCDPISGHVSLFWYQQALGQGPEFLTYFQNEAQLDKSGLPSDRFFAERPEGSVSTLKIQRTQQEDSAVYLCASSPGQGMAKNIQYFGAGTRLSVL.